The next 22 T cell receptor beta chains were all read from a single sample in a study of identifying expanded T cells in peripheral blood. Sequencing was performed with immunoSEQ multiplex PCR; in TCRdb, only in-frame clones are kept and a portion is missing. Of tens of thousands of clones in the sample, approximately 85% were seen once. The sample taken for sequencing was blood. These receptors originate from a person between 18 and 75 years old in good health.

The chain combines TRBV5-1 with TRBJ2-5; TRBD2 aligns across 10 bases. The CDR3 has 17 amino acids. Germline-derived CDR1 and CDR2 are SGHRS and YFSETQ. V lost 4 bases, J lost 2 bases, and 11 bases stayed unmatched. Here the CDR3 DNA reads TGCGCCAGCAGCGCCTACAGGACTAGCGGACCACAAGAGACCCAGTACTTC. Protein: CASSAYRTSGPQETQYF.

This clone appeared once. This chain links TRBV18 with TRBJ2-3; the match to TRBD2 covers 14 bases. Per the germline V gene, CDR1 is KGHSH and CDR2 is LQKENI. The CDR3 spans 16 residues. The V gene end was trimmed by 2 bases and the J gene end by 5 bases; junction bases not matched to a gene: 3. For the CDR3, the DNA is TGTGCCAGCTCACCAGCCGGACTAGCGGGGGGAGATACGCAGTATTTT. Protein sequence: CASSPAGLAGGDTQYF.

V and J are TRBV7-9 and TRBJ1-1; D call uncertain. The length of the CDR3 is 14 residues. The V and J ends lost 4 bases and 2 bases respectively, with 11 bases between them. The V gene's germline CDR1 is SEHNR and CDR2 FQNEAQ (reference sequence). The CDR3 DNA reads as TGTGCCAGCAGCTCTTCGGATTCAAACACTGAAGCTTTCTTT. Encoded protein: CASSSSDSNTEAFF.

This clone was seen more than once but under ten times. CDR3 amino acids: CASSGAGYGYTF. DNA for the CDR3: TGTGCCAGCAGCGGCGCGGGGTATGGCTACACCTTC. V is TRBV2 and J is TRBJ1-2, with unresolved D. The CDR3 has 12 amino acids. V was trimmed by 6 bases and J by 5 bases, leaving 10 bases between them. CDR1 is SNHLY, CDR2 FYNNEI, per germline.

The rearrangement links TRBV27 to TRBJ2-7, with D uncertain. V lost 7 bases and J 1 base, leaving 8 bases between the germline ends. This CDR3 is built from 12 residues. Per germline, CDR1 MNHEY and CDR2 SMNVEV (reference sequence). The CDR3 DNA is TGTGCCAGCATGTCCGCGTCCTACGAGCAGTACTTC. Its protein product is CASMSASYEQYF.

The chain links TRBV11-2 to TRBJ1-1; no reliable D call. Germline CDR1 and CDR2: SGHAT and FQNNGV. Trimming took off 0 bases at V and 3 bases at J, with 11 bases between the two ends. The CDR3 consists of 15 residues. CDR3 loop: CASSLDSVGYTEAFF. CDR3 nucleotides: TGTGCCAGCAGCTTAGATTCGGTAGGTTACACTGAAGCTTTCTTT.

This clone was seen only once. The rearrangement links TRBV5-6 to TRBJ1-2, with unresolved D. Per the germline V gene, CDR1 is SGHDT and CDR2 is YYEEEE. Trimming took off 0 bases at V and 3 bases at J, with 12 bases between the two ends. CDR3 length: 15 amino acids. This CDR3 reads CASSLDTRLDYGYTF. In nucleotides, the CDR3 is TGTGCCAGCAGCTTGGATACCCGGCTGGACTATGGCTACACCTTC.

This clone was seen a few times. The V call is TRBV14, the J call TRBJ2-7; 10 bases fit TRBD1. CDR1 and CDR2 from the germline V gene are SGHDN and FVKESK. V was pared by 3 bases and J by 0 bases, with 8 bases of the junction left unmatched. CDR3 length: 17 amino acids. The CDR3 nucleotides read TGTGCCAGCAGCCAGAGGTACGGGACAGGGGTCTCCTACGAGCAGTACTTC. Its protein product is CASSQRYGTGVSYEQYF.

The V call is TRBV11-3, the J call TRBJ2-3; D ambiguous. CDR1 is SGHNT and CDR2 is YENEEA in the germline V gene. This CDR3 comprises 13 residues. V was cut by 5 bases and J by 1 base, with 7 bases left in between. The CDR3 bases are TGTGCCAGCAGCCGAGGAGGCACAGATACGCAGTATTTT. It specifies CASSRGGTDTQYF.

This clone was counted a few times. This sequence joins TRBV9 and TRBJ1-3; TRBD1 agrees at 8 bases. V gave up 3 bases and J gave up 4 bases; unmatched junction bases: 9. CDR1 is SGDLS and CDR2 is YYNGEE in the germline V gene. This CDR3 is 16 amino acids long. CDR3 in DNA: TGTGCCAGCAGCGCCGGGGACAGGCGAGGAGGAAACACCATATATTTT. Protein sequence: CASSAGDRRGGNTIYF.

The rearrangement uses TRBV5-4 and TRBJ2-3; 7 positions agree with TRBD2. The CDR3 length is 16 residues. CDR1 SGHNT and CDR2 YYREEE come from the germline V gene (reference sequence). V gave up 0 bases and J gave up 4 bases; unmatched junction bases: 8. The CDR3 sequence is CASSLGSGKIPDTQYF. In DNA, the CDR3 is TGTGCCAGCAGCTTGGGGAGCGGGAAGATACCAGATACGCAGTATTTT.

This clone was seen just once. This CDR3 is CASSLGWNNEQFF. CDR3 sequence (DNA): TGTGCCAGCAGCTTAGGTTGGAACAATGAGCAGTTCTTC. The chain joins TRBV11-2 to TRBJ2-1; D remains ambiguous. V gave up 1 base and J gave up 5 bases, with 6 bases separating them. This CDR3 comprises 13 residues. Germline V CDR1 and CDR2: SGHAT, FQNNGV.

Turning to this clone: Other DNA variants within this sample encode the same CDR3. V is TRBV19 and J is TRBJ1-1; 9 bases align to TRBD1. The CDR3 spans 15 residues. CDR1 is LNHDA and CDR2 is SQIVND in the germline V gene (reference sequence). After removal of 6 bases from V and 0 bases from J, the junction contained 5 bases not matched to a gene. CDR3 loop: CASSNRQGVNTEAFF. The DNA for the CDR3 is TGTGCCAGTAGCAACCGACAGGGGGTGAACACTGAAGCTTTCTTT.

This clone appeared a few times. The genes are TRBV9 and TRBJ1-1; D may be TRBD1 (6 bases). Germline assignment: CDR1 SGDLS and CDR2 YYNGEE. Trimming removed 4 bases at V and 0 bases at J, with 10 bases between. This CDR3 has 14 residues. Here the CDR3 reads CASSSGQMNTEAFF. The CDR3 nucleotides are TGTGCCAGCAGCTCGGGACAAATGAACACTGAAGCTTTCTTT. The whole variable domain, remainder taken from reference TRBV9 and TRBJ1-1, is DSGVTQTPKHLITATGQRVTLRCSPRSGDLSVYWYQQSLDQGLQFLIQYYNGEERAKGNILERFSAQQFPDLHSELNLSSLELGDSALYFCASSSGQMNTEAFFGQGTRLTVV.

V gene TRBV13 combines with J gene TRBJ2-5, with D maybe TRBD2 (6 bases). The CDR3 loop spans 12 amino acids. Between the trimmed V and J ends, which lost 4 bases and 4 bases, there was a span of 7 bases. Per germline, CDR1 PRHDT and CDR2 FYEKMQ (reference sequence). CDR3 region: CASSWGGETQYF. CDR3 DNA: TGTGCCAGCAGCTGGGGAGGAGAGACCCAGTACTTC.

The rearrangement uses TRBV19 and TRBJ1-4; D is ambiguous. Trimming removed 7 bases from V and 5 bases from J, with 20 bases in between. This CDR3 is built from 16 residues. CDR1 is LNHDA, CDR2 SQIVND, per germline (reference sequence). Written as DNA, the CDR3 is TGTGCCAGTACCCAATCAGATAACCCGTCAAATGAAAAACTGTTTTTT. This gives the protein CASTQSDNPSNEKLFF. The entire variable domain, with the rest obtained from reference TRBV19 and TRBJ1-4, is as follows: DGGITQSPKYLFRKEGQNVTLSCEQNLNHDAMYWYRQDPGQGLRLIYYSQIVNDFQKGDIAEGYSVSREKKESFPLTVTSAQKNPTAFYLCASTQSDNPSNEKLFFGSGTQLSVL.

The chain combines TRBV30 with TRBJ2-1, with D possibly matching TRBD1 (6 bases). V shed 1 base and J shed 10 bases, with 14 bases lying between them. The CDR3 is made up of 13 amino acids. Germline CDR1 is GTSNPN and CDR2 is SVGIG (reference sequence). CDR3 protein: CAWSASIRGEQFF. As DNA, the CDR3 is TGTGCCTGGAGTGCCTCCATTAGGGGGGAGCAGTTCTTC.

The genes are TRBV7-2 and TRBJ1-4; no firm D call. The CDR3 is 16 residues long. V lost 3 bases and J lost 0, with 11 bases in between. The germline V gene has CDR1 SGHTA and CDR2 FQGNSA. The CDR3 nucleotides are TGTGCCAGCAGCTTTGGACCGGCTGCAACTAATGAAAAACTGTTTTTT. Translating it yields CASSFGPAATNEKLFF.

This clone was picked up one time. The chain carries TRBV12-2 and TRBJ2-3; TRBD2 reflects the table's D call only, with no check against the DNA. TRBV12-2 corresponds to a pseudogene. The CDR3 loop spans 19 amino acids. CDR3 sequence reads: CASRLTPGLAGGRTDTQYF. The CDR3 bases are TGTGCAAGTCGCCTCACGCCGGGACTAGCGGGGGGACGCACAGATACGCAGTATTTT.

The V gene is TRBV6-1, the J gene TRBJ1-2; unclear D gene. The CDR3 length is 10 residues. Trimming removed 8 bases from V and 10 bases from J, with 11 bases in between. The germline V gene has CDR1 MNHNS and CDR2 SASEGT. CDR3: CASLRFDYTF. CDR3 bases: TGTGCCAGCCTTCGGTTTGACTACACCTTC.

The rearrangement links TRBV27 to TRBJ1-2; weak D call: TRBD1 (5 bases). The V end lost 0 bases, the J end lost 2 bases, and 7 bases lay between the germline ends. Germline V lookup: CDR1 MNHEY, CDR2 SMNVEV (reference sequence). This CDR3 spans 14 amino acids. The CDR3 DNA reads as TGTGCCAGCAGTTTATCGAAGGGGAACTATGGCTACACCTTC. This encodes CASSLSKGNYGYTF.

The V call is TRBV6-5, the J call TRBJ1-1; 11 nucleotides line up with TRBD1. The J segment lost 10 bases and the V segment lost 6 bases, leaving 10 bases of the junction unmatched. Germline-derived CDR1 and CDR2 are MNHEY and SVGAGI. The CDR3 covers 14 residues. The CDR3 coding sequence is TGTGCCAGCAGAACCGGGACAGGGGGATTTGCAGCTTTCTTT. It encodes CASRTGTGGFAAFF.